Presented here are 30 T cell receptor beta chains from one specimen sequenced in a study of technical replicates of blood from several donors. Sequenced by immunoSEQ multiplex PCR; TCRdb stores in-frame clones only, minus some. Of 10,000 to 15,000 clones in the sample, approximately 95% were seen once. The specimen sequenced was PBMCs. These receptor sequences come from a human donor in good health.

This chain links TRBV29-1 with TRBJ1-1; D call uncertain. This CDR3 is built from 13 residues. Germline CDR1 reads SQVTM; CDR2 reads ANQGSEA. The V end lost 1 base, the J end lost 1 base, and 7 bases lay between the germline ends. In nucleotides, the CDR3 is TGCAGCGTTGAAGGACATCGGAACACTGAAGCTTTCTTT. Protein sequence: CSVEGHRNTEAFF.

The rearrangement joins TRBV7-9 to TRBJ1-5; 11 nucleotides match TRBD1. This CDR3 spans 15 amino acids. The germline V gene has CDR1 SEHNR and CDR2 FQNEAQ (reference sequence). Losses at the gene ends were 5 bases for V and 4 bases for J; bases not matched to a gene: 4. As DNA, the CDR3 is TGTGCCAGCAGCCCCGGGACAGGGGGGAATCAGCCCCAGCATTTT. It yields the protein CASSPGTGGNQPQHF.

This sequence joins TRBV30 and TRBJ1-2; D may be TRBD1 (5 bases). The CDR3 contains 14 residues. CDR1 is GTSNPN, CDR2 SVGIG, per germline (reference sequence). Deletions cut 3 bases from V and 3 bases from J, with 14 bases between. The CDR3, as DNA: TGTGCCTGGAGCTTCGGGGGACGTGACTATGGCTACACCTTC. Its protein product is CAWSFGGRDYGYTF.

The chain employs TRBV2 and TRBJ1-3; the D is unclear. Germline CDR1 SNHLY, CDR2 FYNNEI. Trimming pared 6 bases from V and 2 bases from J, leaving 14 bases between. The CDR3 runs 15 residues. The CDR3 loop is CASRATAGTGNTIYF. DNA for the CDR3: TGTGCCAGCAGGGCCACCGCGGGGACTGGAAACACCATATATTTT.

The chain recombines TRBV9 with TRBJ1-1, with no clear D. This CDR3 contains 15 residues. Per the germline V gene, CDR1 is SGDLS and CDR2 is YYNGEE. Trimming took 4 bases from V and 2 from J, leaving 15 bases between them. CDR3 sequence (DNA): TGTGCCAGCAGCTATACCGTTGAGGCAAACACTGAAGCTTTCTTT. Its translation: CASSYTVEANTEAFF.

The chain joins TRBV30 to TRBJ1-2; no clear D gene. The CDR3 extends over 13 amino acids. Trimming took off 3 bases at V and 5 bases at J, with 13 bases between the two ends. CDR1 is GTSNPN and CDR2 is SVGIG in the germline V gene (reference sequence). Here the CDR3 reads CAWSAGGIYGYTF. In nucleotides, the CDR3 is TGTGCCTGGAGCGCGGGAGGGATTTATGGCTACACCTTC.

V gene TRBV4-2 combines with J gene TRBJ2-5, with TRBD2 matching over 7 bases. Trimming took 4 bases from V and 4 from J; bases not matched to a gene: 6. The germline V gene encodes CDR1 LGHNA and CDR2 YNFKEQ. The CDR3 loop spans 14 amino acids. The CDR3 region has the DNA TGTGCCAGCAGCCGCACTAGCGTATCAGAGACCCAGTACTTC. Translation gives CASSRTSVSETQYF.

The V gene is TRBV5-4, the J gene TRBJ2-7; 11 bases agree with TRBD2. CDR1 and CDR2 (germline): SGHNT, YYREEE (reference sequence). Trimming removed 0 bases from V and 8 bases from J; junction bases left unmatched: 4. This CDR3 has 14 amino acids. CDR3 sequence: CASSLELAGDKQYF. The CDR3 coding sequence is TGTGCCAGCAGCTTGGAACTAGCGGGAGATAAGCAGTACTTC.

The rearrangement joins TRBV6-5 to TRBJ2-7; 7 nucleotides match TRBD2. Trimming cost V 6 bases and J 5 bases; bases outside gene matches: 7. Germline assignment: CDR1 MNHEY and CDR2 SVGAGI. This CDR3 is 13 amino acids long. The CDR3 coding sequence is TGTGCCAGCAGGTCCTTGGGAGGGGACGAGCAGTACTTC. Its translation: CASRSLGGDEQYF.

V is TRBV28 and J is TRBJ1-4; TRBD1 might be the D (6 bases). Trimming took 3 bases from V and 7 from J, leaving 12 bases between them. CDR1 and CDR2 from the germline V gene are MDHEN and SYDVKM. CDR3 length equals 14 residues. CDR3 in amino acids: CASSLYREGEKLFF. As DNA, the CDR3 is TGTGCCAGCAGTTTGTACAGGGAGGGTGAAAAACTGTTTTTT.

The V and J genes are TRBV28 and TRBJ2-5, with 8 bases aligning to TRBD2. The CDR3 totals 14 residues. CDR1 is MDHEN, CDR2 SYDVKM, per germline. After removal of 8 bases from V and 5 bases from J, the junction contained 10 bases not matched to a gene. CDR3 region: CASHERGSGETQYF. As DNA, the CDR3 is TGTGCCAGCCATGAGCGGGGGTCTGGGGAGACCCAGTACTTC.

This sequence joins TRBV19 and TRBJ2-7; 8 positions agree with TRBD2. This CDR3 has 18 amino acids. Germline lookup yields CDR1 LNHDA and CDR2 SQIVND (reference sequence). J was trimmed by 4 bases and V by 8 bases; bases with no gene match: 22. CDR3 in amino acids: CASSRESGRGTSRYEQYF. CDR3 in DNA: TGTGCCAGTTCCCGTGAGAGCGGGAGAGGAACCTCCCGTTACGAGCAGTACTTC.

The rearrangement links TRBV7-2 to TRBJ1-1, with 9 bases aligning to TRBD1. The CDR3 covers 14 residues. Trimming cost V 5 bases and J 4 bases; bases outside gene matches: 5. Germline V lookup: CDR1 SGHTA, CDR2 FQGNSA. The CDR3 region has the DNA TGTGCCAGCAGCCGCACAGGGGGCGTCACTGAAGCTTTCTTT. This gives the protein CASSRTGGVTEAFF.

J is TRBJ2-3 and V is TRBV6-5, with TRBD1 identical over 8 bases. Germline V CDR1 and CDR2: MNHEY, SVGAGI. V gave up 6 bases and J gave up 4 bases; unmatched junction bases: 3. There are 13 residues in the CDR3. CDR3: CASRTGDADTQYF. The CDR3 DNA sequence: TGTGCCAGCAGGACAGGGGACGCAGATACGCAGTATTTT.

The chain carries TRBV7-9 and TRBJ2-1; 10 bases agree with TRBD2. This CDR3 comprises 18 residues. Germline assignment: CDR1 SEHNR and CDR2 FQNEAQ (reference sequence). The V segment lost 7 bases and the J segment 0 bases; nucleotides outside the gene matches: 12. In nucleotides, the CDR3 is TGTGCCAGCATCAAGGGACTAGCGTTTGGTGGCTCCTACAATGAGCAGTTCTTC. Translation: CASIKGLAFGGSYNEQFF.

This clone was recorded a few times. The rearrangement uses TRBV5-1 and TRBJ1-4; 8 nucleotides align to TRBD1. V lost 2 bases to trimming and J lost 7 bases; unmatched junction nucleotides: 4. The germline CDR1 and CDR2 sequences are SGHRS and YFSETQ. This CDR3 is 14 amino acids long. In DNA, the CDR3 is TGCGCCAGCAGCTTTGGACAGGGAGGTGAAAAACTGTTTTTT. This encodes CASSFGQGGEKLFF. The variable domain in full, completed from reference TRBV5-1 and TRBJ1-4, reads KAGVTQTPRYLIKTRGQQVTLSCSPISGHRSVSWYQQTPGQGLQFLFEYFSETQRNKGNFPGRFSGRQFSNSRSEMNVSTLELGDSALYLCASSFGQGGEKLFFGSGTQLSVL.

This chain connects TRBV11-2 to TRBJ2-3; weak D call: TRBD1 (7 bases). From germline, CDR1 is SGHAT and CDR2 FQNNGV. The V end lost 6 bases, the J end lost 1 base, and 11 bases lay between the germline ends. This CDR3 is 14 amino acids long. CDR3 protein: CASRQGGGTDTQYF. The CDR3 coding sequence is TGTGCCAGCAGGCAGGGGGGCGGCACAGATACGCAGTATTTT.

The chain links TRBV12-5 to TRBJ2-1; tentative D call: TRBD2 (6 bases). The CDR3 is 17 amino acids. Per germline, CDR1 LGHNT and CDR2 FRNRAP. Trimming pared 0 bases from V and 9 bases from J, leaving 21 bases between. The chain's CDR3 is CASGLVLSGSRSREQFF. CDR3 bases: TGTGCTAGTGGTTTGGTACTGTCCGGGAGTCGTAGTCGTGAGCAGTTCTTC. Full variable domain (rest looked up from reference TRBV12-5 and TRBJ2-1): DARVTQTPRHKVTEMGQEVTMRCQPILGHNTVFWYRQTMMQGLELLAYFRNRAPLDDSGMPKDRFSAEMPDATLATLKIQPSEPRDSAVYFCASGLVLSGSRSREQFFGPGTRLTVL.

The CDR3 loop reads CAWSKVPEFNEQFF. The CDR3 DNA is TGTGCCTGGAGTAAAGTCCCGGAGTTTAATGAGCAGTTCTTC. The rearrangement links TRBV30 to TRBJ2-1; no clear D gene. The CDR3 sequence is 14 residues long. The V gene's germline CDR1 is GTSNPN and CDR2 SVGIG (reference sequence). V dropped 2 bases and J dropped 7 bases, with 15 bases sitting between them.

The chain couples TRBV19 to TRBJ2-1; 7 nucleotides line up with TRBD2. V was pared by 4 bases and J by 3 bases, with 3 bases of the junction left unmatched. Germline CDR1 reads LNHDA; CDR2 reads SQIVND (reference sequence). CDR3 length: 14 residues. The CDR3 sequence: CASSNRDYYNEQFF. The DNA of the CDR3 is TGTGCCAGTAGTAATCGGGACTACTACAATGAGCAGTTCTTC.

This chain uses TRBV27 with TRBJ2-3; D gene unclear. Germline V lookup: CDR1 MNHEY, CDR2 SMNVEV (reference sequence). The V and J ends lost 6 bases and 2 bases respectively, with 15 bases between them. The CDR3 has 15 residues. For the CDR3, the DNA is TGTGCCAGCAGCCTTAGCCCCTGGAACACAGATACGCAGTATTTT. It encodes CASSLSPWNTDTQYF.

CDR3 sequence reads: CASSLKFDFRSQPQHF. Here the CDR3 DNA reads TGTGCCAGCAGCTTGAAGTTCGACTTTAGGAGCCAGCCCCAGCATTTT. The chain links TRBV5-6 to TRBJ1-5; D remains ambiguous. The CDR3 is 16 amino acids. Trimming took 1 base from V and 7 from J, leaving 18 bases between them. From germline, CDR1 is SGHDT and CDR2 YYEEEE.

The chain uses TRBV14 and TRBJ1-2; the D gene is possibly TRBD1 (6 bases). V lost 3 bases and J lost 4, with 12 bases in between. Germline V CDR1 and CDR2: SGHDN, FVKESK. The CDR3 runs to 14 residues. CDR3 DNA sequence: TGTGCCAGCAGCCAGAGGGGGGGCGGCTATGGCTACACCTTC. It yields the protein CASSQRGGGYGYTF.

The gene calls are TRBV19 and TRBJ2-2, with D tentatively TRBD2 (7 bases). Germline V gene lookup returns CDR1 LNHDA and CDR2 SQIVND (reference sequence). The CDR3 has 15 residues. Between the trimmed V and J ends, which lost 5 bases and 6 bases, there was a span of 16 bases. The CDR3 coding sequence is TGTGCCAGTAGTCCATCACTAGGGGGGGCCGGGGAGCTGTTTTTT. Translated: CASSPSLGGAGELFF. The full variable domain, rest sourced from reference TRBV19 and TRBJ2-2, is DGGITQSPKYLFRKEGQNVTLSCEQNLNHDAMYWYRQDPGQGLRLIYYSQIVNDFQKGDIAEGYSVSREKKESFPLTVTSAQKNPTAFYLCASSPSLGGAGELFFGEGSRLTVL.

The chain uses TRBV4-1 and TRBJ2-1, with TRBD2 matching over 13 bases. The germline CDR1 and CDR2 sequences are MGHRA and YSYEKL. CDR3 length equals 19 residues. V lost 0 bases, J lost 0 bases, and 5 bases stayed unmatched. CDR3 bases: TGCGCCAGCAGCCAAGACCGACTAGCGGGGGGTCGCTCCTACAATGAGCAGTTCTTC. Translating gives CASSQDRLAGGRSYNEQFF.

The chain carries TRBV6-1 and TRBJ1-5; 8 positions agree with TRBD1. The CDR3 contains 16 residues. CDR1 MNHNS and CDR2 SASEGT come from the germline V gene. V lost 4 bases to trimming and J lost 0 bases; unmatched junction nucleotides: 5. The CDR3 loop is CASSAQGAGSNQPQHF. CDR3 nucleotides: TGTGCCAGCAGTGCGCAGGGGGCCGGTAGCAATCAGCCCCAGCATTTT.

The chain uses TRBV7-2 and TRBJ2-2, with D tentatively TRBD2 (5 bases). This CDR3 region has 14 residues. The V and J ends lost 5 bases and 5 bases respectively, with 12 bases between them. In germline, CDR1 is SGHTA, CDR2 FQGNSA. Written as DNA, the CDR3 is TGTGCCAGCAGCCCGGGGTTTGTTACCGGGGAGCTGTTTTTT. Its translation is CASSPGFVTGELFF.

This rearrangement joins TRBV2 to TRBJ1-1; tentatively, D is TRBD1 (5 bases). The CDR3 is 13 amino acids. Trimming removed 5 bases from V and 3 bases from J, with 10 bases in between. The germline CDR1 and CDR2 sequences are SNHLY and FYNNEI. DNA for the CDR3: TGTGCCAGCAGTTATAGGGGTGACACTGAAGCTTTCTTT. This encodes CASSYRGDTEAFF. Together with reference TRBV2 and TRBJ1-1, the CDR3 gives the full variable domain: EPEVTQTPSHQVTQMGQEVILRCVPISNHLYFYWYRQILGQKVEFLVSFYNNEISEKSEIFDDQFSVERPDGSNFTLKIRSTKLEDSAMYFCASSYRGDTEAFFGQGTRLTVV.

This clone came up once. The J gene is TRBJ1-1, the V gene TRBV29-1; 7 nucleotides match TRBD1. Germline assignment: CDR1 SQVTM and CDR2 ANQGSEA. The CDR3 runs 12 residues. V trimming: 4 bases; J trimming: 5 bases; junction bases outside the gene matches: 4. The CDR3 DNA reads as TGCAGCGTTGGACAGGGTGGGACTGAAGCTTTCTTT. Amino acids: CSVGQGGTEAFF.

This chain uses TRBV5-1 with TRBJ2-1, with 11 bases identical to TRBD2. The CDR3 length is 16 residues. V shed 3 bases, J shed 1 base, and the junction held 3 bases outside the gene matches. Germline CDR1 and CDR2: SGHRS and YFSETQ. For the CDR3, the DNA is TGCGCCAGCAGCTACGGGACTAGCGGTTCCTACAATGAGCAGTTCTTC. Protein product: CASSYGTSGSYNEQFF.